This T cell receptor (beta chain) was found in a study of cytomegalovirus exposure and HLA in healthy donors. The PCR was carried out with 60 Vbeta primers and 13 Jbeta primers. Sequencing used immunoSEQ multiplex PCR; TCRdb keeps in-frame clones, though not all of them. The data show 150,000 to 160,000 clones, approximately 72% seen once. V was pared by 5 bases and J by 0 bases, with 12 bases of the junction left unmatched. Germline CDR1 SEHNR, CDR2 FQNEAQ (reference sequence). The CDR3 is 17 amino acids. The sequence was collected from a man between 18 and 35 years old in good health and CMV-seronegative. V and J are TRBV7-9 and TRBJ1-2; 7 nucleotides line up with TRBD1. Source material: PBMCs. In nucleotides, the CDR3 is TGTGCCAGCAGCCTCGCTCAGGGGGGACGGTCTAACTATGGCTACACCTTC. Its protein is CASSLAQGGRSNYGYTF.